This T cell receptor beta chain is from a study of control samples from healthy donors and cancer patients. Sequenced by immunoSEQ multiplex PCR; TCRdb stores in-frame clones only, minus some. The sample lists over 85,000 clones, 90% to 95% occurring once. Sequencing was done on a sample of blood. This sequence was found in a woman in her twenties or thirties in good health.

CDR3 in amino acids: CASSPGLAGVSYEQYF. The CDR3 bases are TGTGCCAGCAGTCCCGGACTAGCGGGAGTATCCTACGAGCAGTACTTC. The chain combines TRBV28 with TRBJ2-7, with TRBD2 identical over 13 bases. This CDR3 is built from 16 residues. Germline trimming cut 5 bases from V and 1 base from J; bases unmatched to any gene: 5. Germline-derived CDR1 and CDR2 are MDHEN and SYDVKM.